The present entry profiles one T cell receptor (beta chain) with its context. Its specificity is not known. These data are taken from a study of CD8 T cells in Susac syndrome. Points from the study as a whole: Regarding the TCR sequencing and HLA analysis, the study admitted that a relatively small number of individuals were involved.

RNA totalling roughly 0.45 to 1 ug underwent reverse transcription with random hexamers. Amplification of the TCR beta CDR3 was carried out by immunoSEQ multiplex PCR, which spanned a total of 54 Vbeta and 13 Jbeta segments. TCRdb re-called the immunoSEQ multiplex PCR reads with MiXCR, one entry per CDR3 protein. The data show approximately 120,000 distinct CDR3 sequences, with over 90% seen just once and around 0.3% held by the top ten. The multiple sclerosis control cohort comprised treatment-naive individuals presenting with stable or active relapsing-remitting disease. Negative isolation yielded the CD8+ and CD4+ T cells, while FACS enriched the TEMRA cells. The CDR3 length is 16 residues.

The chain has TRBV21-1 and TRBJ1-5. TRBV21-1 represents a pseudogene. Sample: CD8+ T cells from PBMCs. The receptor was derived from a human donor with multiple sclerosis. The CDR3 nucleotides read TGTGCCAGCAGCAAAGAGGATGAATCTAGCAATCAGCCCCAGCATTTT. Its protein is CASSKEDESSNQPQHF.